This T cell receptor (beta chain) was retrieved from a study of blood T cell repertoires in COVID-19. Looked up from germline, CDR1 is SGHTA and CDR2 is FQGNSA. V lost 4 bases and J lost 6, with 13 bases in between. The CDR3 runs to 15 residues. Per the original methods: How many nucleated cells were present was estimated from reference gene primer amplification. Only in-frame clones appear in the TCRdb table, and some are missing; sequencing was by immunoSEQ multiplex PCR. The V and J calls and clone size were taken over from that table, and D and trimming were inferred from the DNA. Here the sample spans about 130,000 clones, just under 85% being singletons.

The source of this sequence is a woman over 75 with acute or convalescent COVID-19. The specimen was peripheral blood. The chain is built from TRBV7-2 and TRBJ1-6; tentative D call: TRBD1 (5 bases). CDR3 sequence reads: CASSWRGGGNSPLHF. DNA for the CDR3: TGTGCCAGCAGCTGGAGGGGAGGAGGTAATTCACCCCTCCACTTT.